Each of the 11 T cell receptor beta chains below was sequenced from the same sample in a study of control samples from healthy donors and cancer patients. Repertoires were generated with immunoSEQ multiplex PCR, while TCRdb's copy carries only in-frame clones and drops some. Among 50,000 or so clones, 93% were seen once, and the ten largest hold less than 25%. The sequenced sample was PBMCs. The origin of the receptors is a woman aged 45 to 65 with head and neck cancer.

The chain links TRBV10-2 to TRBJ2-1; possible D gene TRBD2, 6 bases. This CDR3 is 13 amino acids long. The V end lost 8 bases, the J end lost 7 bases, and 15 bases lay between the germline ends. CDR1 is WSHSY and CDR2 is SAAADI in the germline V gene. CDR3 loop: CASRRFGGNEQFF. The CDR3 nucleotides are TGCGCCAGCCGCCGTTTTGGGGGGAATGAGCAGTTCTTC.

The J gene is TRBJ2-7, the V gene TRBV7-8; 8 bases align to TRBD2. The CDR3 has 14 amino acids. J lost 6 bases, V lost 3 bases, and 7 bases had no gene match. In germline, CDR1 is SGHVS, CDR2 FQNEAQ. The CDR3 reads CASSLGGLEGEQYF. CDR3 DNA sequence: TGTGCCAGCAGCTTGGGGGGACTAGAGGGCGAGCAGTACTTC.

The rearrangement uses TRBV6-5 and TRBJ2-7, with 11 bases aligning to TRBD2. The CDR3 has 15 amino acids. Per germline, CDR1 MNHEY and CDR2 SVGAGI. Losses at the gene ends were 6 bases for V and 3 bases for J; bases not matched to a gene: 7. The CDR3 DNA sequence: TGTGCCAGCAGACTTATGCTAGCGGGGGGCTACGAGCAGTACTTC. This encodes CASRLMLAGGYEQYF.

The chain has TRBV6-1 and TRBJ2-3; D not resolved. With 0 bases removed from V and 12 bases from J, the gap between germline ends came to 19 bases. Germline CDR1 reads MNHNS; CDR2 reads SASEGT. The CDR3 length is 15 residues. The CDR3 region is CASSEAVSGIKSQYF. The CDR3 DNA follows: TGTGCCAGCAGTGAAGCGGTTTCTGGCATCAAAAGTCAGTATTTT.

The chain has TRBV10-3 and TRBJ2-2; TRBD2 matches at 8 bases. Germline V gives CDR1 ENHRY, CDR2 SYGVKD. The CDR3 totals 19 residues. V shed 0 bases, J shed 8 bases, and the junction held 17 bases outside the gene matches. The CDR3 region has the DNA TGTGCCATCAGTGAGTCATCAAGGACTAGCCTTCGGGCAGCGGGGGAGCTGTTTTTT. Translating gives CAISESSRTSLRAAGELFF.

This chain uses TRBV4-1 with TRBJ2-1; 9 bases map to TRBD2. CDR1 MGHRA and CDR2 YSYEKL come from the germline V gene. The CDR3 loop spans 16 amino acids. V lost 0 bases to trimming and J lost 8 bases; unmatched junction nucleotides: 8. The CDR3 nucleotides read TGCGCCAGCAGCCAAGAATCTGCGGGAGGGTGGGATGAGCAGTTCTTC. This codes for CASSQESAGGWDEQFF.

The V gene is TRBV2, the J gene TRBJ1-6, with 7 bases aligning to TRBD1. Looked up from germline, CDR1 is SNHLY and CDR2 is FYNNEI. V trimming: 7 bases; J trimming: 5 bases; junction bases outside the gene matches: 5. This CDR3 has 14 residues. DNA of the CDR3: TGTGCCAGCAACCGACAGGGAGATAATTCACCCCTCCACTTT. This codes for CASNRQGDNSPLHF.

J is TRBJ1-5 and V is TRBV30; D is perhaps TRBD1 (5 bases). The germline V gene encodes CDR1 GTSNPN and CDR2 SVGIG (reference sequence). CDR3 length equals 15 residues. The V end lost 1 base, the J end lost 1 base, and 11 bases lay between the germline ends. The CDR3 DNA follows: TGTGCCTGGAGTGGGCAGGGACTAAGCAATCAGCCCCAGCATTTT. This sequence encodes CAWSGQGLSNQPQHF.

The V and J genes are TRBV21-1 and TRBJ1-1; the table's D gene call, TRBD1, was not cross checked with the DNA. TRBV21-1 is recorded as a pseudogene. The CDR3 runs 16 residues. The CDR3 loop reads CASSPKGSGVNTEAFF. CDR3 bases: TGTGCCAGCAGCCCGAAAGGATCAGGGGTGAACACTGAAGCTTTCTTT.

The CDR3 loop reads CASSWTGGGGYTF. CDR3 nucleotides: TGTGCCAGCAGTTGGACAGGGGGGGGTGGCTACACCTTC. V and J are TRBV28 and TRBJ1-2; 10 bases line up with TRBD1. In germline, CDR1 is MDHEN, CDR2 SYDVKM. The V and J ends lost 4 bases and 7 bases, in that order; junction bases with no gene match: 3. The CDR3 totals 13 residues.

The chain recombines TRBV11-2 with TRBJ2-3; D not certain. This CDR3 is built from 11 residues. The ends were cut back, 4 bases at V and 11 bases at J, with 10 bases in the middle. Per the germline V gene, CDR1 is SGHAT and CDR2 is FQNNGV. In DNA form, the CDR3 reads TGTGCCAGCAGCTCCCCGATGGGGCAGTATTTT. This sequence encodes CASSSPMGQYF. Full variable domain (remainder filled in from reference TRBV11-2 and TRBJ2-3): EAGVAQSPRYKIIEKRQSVAFWCNPISGHATLYWYQQILGQGPKLLIQFQNNGVVDDSQLPKDRFSAERLKGVDSTLKIQPAKLEDSAVYLCASSSPMGQYFGPGTRLTVL.